The 24 T cell receptor beta chains reported below all come from one sample, sequenced in a study of post-analysis software for immune sequencing data. Findings and limits, study-wide: A few TRBV segments (TRBV5-6, TRBV5-1 and TRBV20-1 among them) occurred more frequently in patients than in controls.

These receptors have no known antigen. Prepared TCR beta cDNA libraries contained unique molecular identifiers. TCRdb reanalysed the PCR reads using MiXCR and keeps one entry per CDR3 protein. The table lists some 260,000 distinct CDR3 sequences, approximately 34% of them singletons, with around 5.2% in the top ten. Sequencing input: blood. The receptors come from a girl under 18 with multiple sclerosis.

This chain uses TRBV29-1 with TRBJ2-5; 7 nucleotides agree with TRBD2. The DNA end lines up better with TRBJ2-1; the J call may be wrong. Germline V gene data show CDR1 as SQVTM and CDR2 as ANQGSEA. The CDR3 is made up of 11 amino acids. The CDR3 protein is CSVSGRETQFF. In nucleotides, the CDR3 is TGCAGCGTTAGTGGGAGGGAGACCCAGTTCTTC.

In its sample, this clonotype was seen many times. The chain recombines TRBV4-1 with TRBJ1-4; D is undetermined. CDR1 and CDR2 from the germline V gene are MGHRA and YSYEKL. The CDR3 length is 16 residues. V lost 1 base and J lost 1, with 10 bases in between. The CDR3 spells CASSQVLSRTNEKLFF. CDR3 bases: TGCGCCAGCAGCCAAGTTCTATCCCGAACTAATGAAAAACTGTTTTTT.

The chain combines TRBV6-1 with TRBJ2-1; D is undetermined. In germline, CDR1 is MNHNS, CDR2 SASEGT. V was pared by 5 bases and J by 10 bases, with 12 bases between. This CDR3 comprises 12 residues. CDR3 amino acids: CASSLGVVEQFF. For the CDR3, the DNA is TGTGCCAGCAGTCTCGGTGTGGTGGAGCAGTTCTTC.

Ten or more counts support this clonotype. This chain connects TRBV20-1 to TRBJ1-1; D uncertain. CDR3 length: 13 amino acids. The germline CDR1 and CDR2 sequences are DFQATT and SNEGSKA (reference sequence). Trimming removed 0 bases at V and 3 bases at J, with 8 bases between. The CDR3 region is CSARDRRDTEAFF. CDR3 coding DNA: TGCAGTGCTAGAGATCGGAGGGACACTGAAGCTTTCTTT.

A note on this clonotype: A read error may explain this, as a much larger clone is one base away. The CDR3 is CASSARTGLPTNEKLFF. The CDR3 DNA follows: TGTGCCAGCAGCGCTCGGACAGGACTTCCAACTAATGAAAAACTGTTTTTT. This chain uses TRBV7-9 with TRBJ1-4; TRBD1 matches at 7 bases. The germline V gene has CDR1 SEHNR and CDR2 FQNEAQ (reference sequence). The CDR3 has 17 amino acids. Unmatched junction bases numbered 9, after V lost 5 bases and J lost 0 bases.

In this sample, this clonotype turned up a few times. The chain links TRBV10-3 to TRBJ2-7; 11 bases align to TRBD2. V shed 2 bases, J shed 6 bases, and the junction held 3 bases outside the gene matches. Germline assignment: CDR1 ENHRY and CDR2 SYGVKD. The CDR3 extends over 14 amino acids. CDR3 DNA: TGTGCCATCAGTGAGCTAGCGGGGGGTGGCGAGCAGTACTTC. This codes for CAISELAGGGEQYF.

About this clonotype itself: A much larger clone sits a single nucleotide away, making a read error possible. V is TRBV12-3 or TRBV12-4 and J is TRBJ1-5; 7 nucleotides align to TRBD1. The CDR3 is 14 amino acids. The CDR3 is CASSRDSGNRPQHF. As DNA, the CDR3 is TGTGCCAGCTCCCGGGACAGCGGCAATCGGCCCCAGCATTTT.

The V gene is TRBV4-2, the J gene TRBJ2-7; TRBD1 aligns across 7 bases. The V and J ends lost 3 bases and 3 bases, in that order; junction bases with no gene match: 11. The CDR3 sequence is 16 residues long. Germline V gene lookup returns CDR1 LGHNA and CDR2 YNFKEQ. The CDR3, as DNA: TGTGCCAGCAGCCATTTGGGACAGAGAAACCTCTACGAGCAGTACTTC. This translates into CASSHLGQRNLYEQYF.

At least ten counts were recorded for this clonotype. The gene calls are TRBV6-1 and TRBJ1-1; D unresolved. CDR1 and CDR2 (germline): MNHNS, SASEGT. The CDR3 sequence is 12 residues long. With 2 bases removed from V and 10 bases from J, the gap between germline ends came to 11 bases. The CDR3 sequence: CASSERIFGAFF. CDR3 DNA: TGTGCCAGCAGTGAAAGAATTTTCGGAGCTTTCTTT.

The V and J genes are TRBV18 and TRBJ1-1; D is ambiguous. Germline loops: CDR1 KGHSH, CDR2 LQKENI. V was pared by 3 bases and J by 5 bases, with 10 bases between. This CDR3 contains 13 residues. The CDR3 here is CASSPPKQTEAFF. DNA for the CDR3: TGTGCCAGCTCACCCCCTAAACAGACTGAAGCTTTCTTT.

The chain has TRBV28 and TRBJ1-2; 9 positions match TRBD1. J was trimmed by 6 bases and V by 6 bases; bases with no gene match: 8. The CDR3 consists of 14 residues. The V gene's germline CDR1 is MDHEN and CDR2 SYDVKM. CDR3 sequence reads: CASRPTTGGNGYTF. Here the CDR3 DNA reads TGTGCCAGCAGACCAACTACAGGGGGCAATGGCTACACCTTC.

About this clonotype itself: The DNA is left out, because the CDR3 cannot be placed on it with certainty; the CDR3 is given as TCRdb lists it. The gene calls are TRBV7-9 and TRBJ2-5; TRBD1 is the table's D call and was not checked against the DNA. The CDR3 is 16 residues long, counting both termini. Germline assignment: CDR1 SEHNR and CDR2 FQNEAQ (reference sequence). The chain's CDR3 is CASSSSGQLIQETQYF.

This clonotype was observed many times. J is TRBJ2-4 and V is TRBV20-1; the match to TRBD2 covers 10 bases. The CDR3 has 15 amino acids. CDR1 is DFQATT, CDR2 SNEGSKA, per germline (reference sequence). V was clipped by 6 bases and J by 6 bases; unmatched bases: 11. The CDR3 protein is CSARGSGGPLNIQYF. In DNA form, the CDR3 reads TGCAGTGCCCGAGGTAGCGGGGGGCCACTAAACATTCAGTACTTC.

The chain uses TRBV20-1 and TRBJ2-3; 11 bases align to TRBD2. Trimming removed 5 bases from V and 0 bases from J; junction bases left unmatched: 10. The CDR3 spans 17 residues. Germline CDR1 DFQATT, CDR2 SNEGSKA (reference sequence). CDR3 bases: TGCAGTGCTCGACCGGGACTAGCGGTGGTTAGCACAGATACGCAGTATTTT. Translating it yields CSARPGLAVVSTDTQYF.

J is TRBJ2-7 and V is TRBV3-1; 9 bases agree with TRBD2. Germline V gene lookup returns CDR1 LGHDT and CDR2 YNNKEL (reference sequence). This CDR3 spans 17 amino acids. Unmatched junction bases numbered 13, after V lost 4 bases and J lost 3 bases. The DNA for the CDR3 is TGTGCCAGCAGCCCCTTAATAGGGGCTAGCGGGGTCTACGAGCAGTACTTC. Translation: CASSPLIGASGVYEQYF.

This clonotype appeared once. This chain uses TRBV4-1 with TRBJ1-3; D not resolved. Trimming left V 3 bases short and J 0 bases short, with 9 bases between. The CDR3 is 15 amino acids. Looked up from germline, CDR1 is MGHRA and CDR2 is YSYEKL. The DNA of the CDR3 is TGCGCCAGCAGCCACGGAACGCCCTCTGGAAACACCATATATTTT. This gives the protein CASSHGTPSGNTIYF.

The CDR3 loop reads CASSLETSNYEQYF. As DNA, the CDR3 is TGCGCCAGCAGCTTGGAGACTAGCAACTACGAGCAGTACTTC. The rearrangement joins TRBV5-1 to TRBJ2-7, with 7 bases that match TRBD2. The CDR3 spans 14 residues. Germline V CDR1 and CDR2: SGHRS, YFSETQ. J lost 3 bases, V lost 0 bases, and 3 bases had no gene match.

Comments on this clonotype: One end of the junction varies from germline; a read error may be responsible. The chain joins TRBV10-3 to TRBJ1-5; D is uncertain. CDR1 and CDR2 (germline): ENHRY, SYGVKD. The CDR3 is 16 residues long. CDR3 DNA: TGTGCCGTCAGTGAGTCGCCTGATAGTAGCAATCAGCCCCGGCATTTT. Its translation is CAVSESPDSSNQPRHF.

The V gene is TRBV2, the J gene TRBJ1-6; TRBD1 aligns across 10 bases. The ends lost 4 bases at V and 5 bases at J; junction bases unmatched: 5. The CDR3 loop spans 16 amino acids. Per germline, CDR1 SNHLY and CDR2 FYNNEI. The CDR3 sequence is CASSGMGQGNNSPLHF. In DNA form, the CDR3 reads TGTGCCAGCAGTGGAATGGGACAGGGGAATAATTCACCCCTCCACTTT.

In its sample, this clonotype was seen many times. The V gene is TRBV4-1, the J gene TRBJ2-4; 12 bases fit TRBD2. This CDR3 contains 16 residues. CDR1 MGHRA and CDR2 YSYEKL come from the germline V gene. V dropped 6 bases and J dropped 4; count of bases not matched to a gene: 7. The CDR3 region has the DNA TGCGCCAGCAGTCCTAGCGGGAGGGCCCGTAAAAACATTCAGTACTTC. Amino acid sequence: CASSPSGRARKNIQYF.

In this sample, this clonotype turned up a few times. V usage is TRBV29-1 and J usage is TRBJ1-1; 10 nucleotides align to TRBD1. CDR3 length: 17 residues. CDR1 and CDR2 from the germline V gene are SQVTM and ANQGSEA. With V trimmed by 2 bases and J by 0 bases, 9 bases remained unmatched. The CDR3 loop is CSVEPGQGHYMNTEAFF. CDR3 nucleotide sequence: TGCAGCGTTGAACCGGGACAGGGGCATTATATGAACACTGAAGCTTTCTTT.

A word on this clonotype: A much larger clone differs by one base, so this may be a read error. J is TRBJ1-2 and V is TRBV28; TRBD1 might be the D (6 bases). The CDR3 spans 14 residues. CDR1 and CDR2 from the germline V gene are MDHEN and SYDVKM. CDR3 amino acids: CVSRYHRDGYGYTF. CDR3 DNA: TGTGTCAGCAGATACCACAGGGATGGCTATGGCTACACCTTC.

Concerning this clonotype itself: The junction does not match germline at one end; this may be a read error. The rearrangement joins TRBV4-1 to TRBJ2-3; a possible D gene is TRBD2 (6 bases). The V gene's germline CDR1 is MGHRA and CDR2 YSYEKL. This CDR3 is 15 amino acids long. As DNA, the CDR3 is TGCGCCGGCAGCCCCGGAGGGGCGATTGCAGATACGCAGTATTTT. It codes for CAGSPGGAIADTQYF.

This clonotype was observed many times. The chain recombines TRBV3-1 with TRBJ2-1, with unresolved D. This CDR3 is 12 amino acids long. Germline V gives CDR1 LGHDT, CDR2 YNNKEL (reference sequence). V dropped 1 base and J dropped 6 bases, with 4 bases sitting between them. The CDR3 reads CASSQVSNEQFF. CDR3 bases: TGTGCCAGCAGCCAAGTTTCCAATGAGCAGTTCTTC.